The 2 T cell receptor beta chains presented below share a single source sample, sequenced in a study of blood T cell repertoires in COVID-19. Data came from immunoSEQ multiplex PCR; TCRdb stores just in-frame clones and leaves some out. The sample holds about 130,000 clones, about 84% seen once. Sequencing was carried out using peripheral blood. The source is a human donor in a cohort sampled during active COVID-19.

Only a few counts were recorded for this clone. This chain links TRBV2 with TRBJ1-2; D is uncertain. Deletions cut 5 bases from V and 0 bases from J, with 13 bases between. CDR1 and CDR2 from the germline V gene are SNHLY and FYNNEI. The CDR3 runs to 15 residues. The CDR3 sequence: CASSPRVKANYGYTF. CDR3 sequence (DNA): TGTGCCAGCAGTCCACGCGTCAAAGCTAACTATGGCTACACCTTC. The complete variable domain, with remaining parts taken from reference TRBV2 and TRBJ1-2, reads EPEVTQTPSHQVTQMGQEVILRCVPISNHLYFYWYRQILGQKVEFLVSFYNNEISEKSEIFDDQFSVERPDGSNFTLKIRSTKLEDSAMYFCASSPRVKANYGYTFGSGTRLTVV.

J is TRBJ1-5 and V is TRBV28; D is perhaps TRBD1 (6 bases). V lost 2 bases to trimming and J lost 7 bases, with 15 bases between them. The germline CDR1 and CDR2 sequences are MDHEN and SYDVKM. The CDR3 runs 15 residues. The CDR3 loop is CASSLMGGLNQPQHF. CDR3 coding DNA: TGTGCCAGCAGTTTAATGGGGGGGCTCAACCAGCCCCAGCATTTT.